The 24 T cell receptor beta chains reported below all come from one sample, sequenced in a study of CD8 T cells in ankylosing spondylitis. MiXCR, run by TCRdb on the 5' RACE reads, gives a single entry per CDR3 protein. This sample has a few hundred thousand distinct CDR3 sequences, with 18% found just once. Sequencing was performed on blood, either unsorted or a sorted T cell fraction (not recorded which). The source is a male donor with ankylosing spondylitis or in good health (not recorded which).

Concerning this clonotype itself: The junction differs from germline at one of its ends, possibly a read error. The chain joins TRBV7-7 to TRBJ2-1; D perhaps matches TRBD2 (7 bases). CDR1 is SSHAT, CDR2 FNYEAQ, per germline (reference sequence). The CDR3 runs 15 residues. The chain's CDR3 is CASSLGGGHYNEQFF. As DNA, the CDR3 is TGTGCTAGCAGCTTAGGGGGGGGACACTACAATGAGCAGTTCTTC.

Ten or more counts support this clonotype. This chain uses TRBV15 with TRBJ2-1; 8 nucleotides line up with TRBD2. Trimming at V came to 8 bases and at J to 4 bases, leaving 13 bases not matched to a gene. The CDR3 spans 16 residues. Germline lookup yields CDR1 LNHNV and CDR2 YYDKDF (reference sequence). CDR3 coding DNA: TGTGCCACCGGCTCGGAACTAGCGGTCTCGTACAATGAGCAGTTCTTC. This sequence encodes CATGSELAVSYNEQFF.

The rearrangement joins TRBV7-3 to TRBJ1-1; the D is unclear. The CDR3 runs to 13 residues. Germline V gene data show CDR1 as SGHTA and CDR2 as FQGTGA. V shed 5 bases and J shed 2 bases, with 9 bases lying between them. The CDR3 DNA reads as TGTGCCAGCAGCCGGACCTTTAACACTGAAGCTTTCTTT. As protein: CASSRTFNTEAFF.

The J gene is TRBJ2-3, the V gene TRBV5-5; D is perhaps TRBD1 (6 bases). Germline V gives CDR1 SGHKS, CDR2 YYEKEE (reference sequence). V shed 1 base and J shed 1 base, with 16 bases lying between them. The CDR3 spans 17 residues. The CDR3 nucleotides are TGTGCCAGCAGCTTGCTAGGGACACCTCGGGGCACAGATACGCAGTATTTT. It specifies CASSLLGTPRGTDTQYF.

The sample holds a few counts of this clonotype. This sequence joins TRBV4-3 and TRBJ2-1, with 8 bases that match TRBD2. This CDR3 is built from 15 residues. V lost 1 base, J lost 8 bases, and 7 bases stayed unmatched. Germline loops: CDR1 LGHNA, CDR2 YSLEER. In DNA form, the CDR3 reads TGCGCCAGCAGCCAAGGAATCGGGAGGGCCTATGAGCAGTTCTTC. It encodes CASSQGIGRAYEQFF.

The chain combines TRBV20-1 with TRBJ2-2; D possibly matches TRBD1 or TRBD2 (6 bases each). Germline-derived CDR1 and CDR2 are DFQATT and SNEGSKA (reference sequence). V gave up 6 bases and J gave up 5 bases, with 16 bases separating them. CDR3 length: 14 residues. The CDR3 sequence: CSAKGGRGTGELFF. The CDR3 region has the DNA TGCAGTGCGAAGGGGGGTAGAGGGACCGGGGAGCTGTTTTTT.

The rearrangement joins TRBV29-1 to TRBJ2-5; possible D gene TRBD2, 6 bases. V lost 6 bases to trimming and J lost 7 bases, with 6 bases between them. The CDR3 runs to 9 residues. Germline assignment: CDR1 SQVTM and CDR2 ANQGSEA. This CDR3 reads CSVGGTQYF. The CDR3 DNA is TGCAGCGTCGGGGGGACCCAGTACTTC.

This clonotype has only a few counts. The chain recombines TRBV29-1 with TRBJ2-6, with D perhaps given as TRBD1 or TRBD2 (5 bases each). The CDR3 covers 14 residues. Trimming left V 8 bases short and J 2 bases short, with 13 bases between. CDR1 and CDR2 (germline): SQVTM, ANQGSEA. The CDR3 loop is CSFRDPTGANVLTF. The CDR3 DNA reads as TGCAGCTTCCGGGACCCAACTGGGGCCAACGTCCTGACTTTC.

The V and J genes are TRBV27 and TRBJ2-1, with D perhaps matching TRBD2 (5 bases). Germline V CDR1 and CDR2: MNHEY, SMNVEV (reference sequence). V lost 2 bases, J lost 6 bases, and 14 bases lay in between. This CDR3 has 15 residues. The CDR3: CASSLTWEIGNEQFF. The CDR3 nucleotides read TGTGCCAGCAGTTTAACGTGGGAGATCGGCAATGAGCAGTTCTTC.

This clonotype was counted a few times. V is TRBV27 and J is TRBJ1-2; possibly TRBD1 for D (5 bases). CDR1 and CDR2 from the germline V gene are MNHEY and SMNVEV (reference sequence). The CDR3 covers 14 residues. Trimming took 6 bases from V and 4 from J, leaving 15 bases between them. CDR3 DNA sequence: TGTGCCAGCAGAAACCCAGGGATTAGCTATGGCTACACCTTC. Its translation: CASRNPGISYGYTF.

This chain uses TRBV20-1 with TRBJ1-2; possible D gene TRBD1, 6 bases. Trimming left V 3 bases short and J 2 bases short, with 7 bases between. The CDR3 contains 12 residues. Germline V gives CDR1 DFQATT, CDR2 SNEGSKA (reference sequence). The CDR3 nucleotides are TGCAGTGCTAGCACAGGGAACTATGGCTACACCTTC. Residues: CSASTGNYGYTF.

This chain connects TRBV20-1 to TRBJ2-5; D remains ambiguous. Trimming took off 5 bases at V and 1 base at J, with 14 bases between the two ends. Looked up from germline, CDR1 is DFQATT and CDR2 is SNEGSKA (reference sequence). The CDR3 contains 14 residues. The CDR3 sequence is CSAQTRTGQETQYF. As DNA, the CDR3 is TGCAGTGCTCAAACTCGGACGGGCCAAGAGACCCAGTACTTC.

This clonotype was observed a handful of times. The V and J genes are TRBV7-3 and TRBJ2-3; perhaps TRBD2 as D (6 bases). Per germline, CDR1 SGHTA and CDR2 FQGTGA. The V gene lost 6 bases and the J gene lost 4 bases, with 11 bases spanning the gap. CDR3 length: 13 amino acids. The CDR3 loop is CASSSGVPDTQYF. The DNA for the CDR3 is TGTGCCAGCAGTTCGGGAGTACCAGATACGCAGTATTTT.

This clonotype was detected only a few times. This chain's CDR3 is CASTTGENTGELFF. The DNA of the CDR3 is TGTGCCAGCACCACAGGAGAGAACACCGGGGAGCTGTTTTTT. The chain combines TRBV7-9 with TRBJ2-2; TRBD1 might be the D (5 bases). V shed 7 bases and J shed 1 base, with 10 bases lying between them. The CDR3 consists of 14 residues. Germline CDR1 is SEHNR and CDR2 is FQNEAQ (reference sequence). Full variable domain (missing parts from reference TRBV7-9 and TRBJ2-2): DTGVSQNPRHKITKRGQNVTFRCDPISEHNRLYWYRQTLGQGPEFLTYFQNEAQLEKSRLLSDRFSAERPKGSFSTLEIQRTEQGDSAMYLCASTTGENTGELFFGEGSRLTVL.

This clonotype was picked up a small number of times. The chain has TRBV29-1 and TRBJ2-2, with TRBD2 as a possible D gene (6 bases). Trimming cost V 1 base and J 6 bases, with 24 bases left between them. The CDR3 has 18 amino acids. Germline V gives CDR1 SQVTM, CDR2 ANQGSEA. CDR3 in DNA: TGCAGCGTTGAAGGGGTTACGGGACTCCGGCGGAGATCCGGGGAGCTGTTTTTT. Its translation: CSVEGVTGLRRRSGELFF.

DNA for the CDR3: TGTGCCAGCTCGGGACAGGGAAACAATGAGCAGTTCTTC. Translated, it gives CASSGQGNNEQFF. This chain uses TRBV9 with TRBJ2-1; 9 bases are shared with TRBD1. Per the germline V gene, CDR1 is SGDLS and CDR2 is YYNGEE. V lost 7 bases and J lost 5; bases outside the gene matches: 4. This CDR3 is 13 amino acids long.

The chain combines TRBV7-8 with TRBJ2-6, with D hard to call. CDR3 length equals 17 residues. From germline, CDR1 is SGHVS and CDR2 FQNEAQ. Trimming stripped 1 base from V and 1 base from J, with 11 bases between. The CDR3 spells CASSLGSWGSGANVLTF. CDR3 nucleotides: TGTGCCAGCAGCTTAGGGTCCTGGGGATCTGGGGCCAACGTCCTGACTTTC.

This clonotype occurred once. One end of the junction varies from germline; a read error may be responsible. V usage is TRBV27 and J usage is TRBJ2-1; no firm D call. The CDR3 extends over 14 amino acids. Germline V gene sequence: CDR1 MNHEY, CDR2 SMNVEV (reference sequence). CDR3 nucleotides: TGTGCCAGCAGATCACTCCAGTCCTACGATGAGCAGTTCTTC. Translating gives CASRSLQSYDEQFF.

This chain connects TRBV6-5 to TRBJ2-2; 10 bases are a match to TRBD2. This CDR3 comprises 17 residues. CDR1 MNHEY and CDR2 SVGAGI come from the germline V gene. The ends lost 4 bases at V and 1 base at J; junction bases unmatched: 6. CDR3 residues: CASSSDSGRMNTGELFF. Here the CDR3 DNA reads TGTGCCAGCAGTTCCGATAGCGGGAGGATGAACACCGGGGAGCTGTTTTTT.

This clonotype came up many times. The J gene is TRBJ2-2, the V gene TRBV7-6, with a possible D match to TRBD2 (6 bases). This CDR3 is 16 amino acids long. The V gene's germline CDR1 is SGHVS and CDR2 FNYEAQ. The germline V and J ends were trimmed by 6 bases and 2 bases, with 16 bases remaining between them. The CDR3 region is CASRNWAAGNTGELFF. The CDR3 bases are TGTGCCAGCAGAAACTGGGCAGCGGGTAACACCGGGGAGCTGTTTTTT.

This clonotype has only a few counts. The rearrangement joins TRBV4-1 to TRBJ1-5; D remains unclear. CDR3 length: 15 residues. Trimming removed 1 base at V and 2 bases at J, with 9 bases between. Germline V CDR1 and CDR2: MGHRA, YSYEKL. The CDR3 protein is CASSQAGLGNQPQHF. The CDR3 region has the DNA TGCGCCAGCAGCCAAGCAGGCTTGGGCAATCAGCCCCAGCATTTT.

This clonotype was detected only once. This chain uses TRBV18 with TRBJ2-7; D is ambiguous. CDR3 size: 12 residues. Germline V gene sequence: CDR1 KGHSH, CDR2 LQKENI. The ends were cut back, 2 bases at V and 4 bases at J, with 6 bases in the middle. This CDR3 reads CASSPTEYEQYF. CDR3 DNA sequence: TGTGCCAGCTCACCAACCGAATACGAGCAGTACTTC.

This clonotype was seen a few times. The chain uses TRBV29-1 and TRBJ1-1; D is undetermined. V lost 1 base to trimming and J lost 3 bases, with 12 bases between them. Germline loops: CDR1 SQVTM, CDR2 ANQGSEA. There are 14 residues in the CDR3. CDR3 in amino acids: CSVEGAELDTEAFF. The DNA of the CDR3 is TGCAGCGTTGAAGGGGCGGAATTGGACACTGAAGCTTTCTTT.

The chain joins TRBV7-8 to TRBJ2-1; a possible D gene is TRBD2 (6 bases). CDR3 length: 13 amino acids. The germline V gene encodes CDR1 SGHVS and CDR2 FQNEAQ. V lost 11 bases and J lost 8, with 19 bases in between. CDR3 residues: CAATSHVSDEQFF. Here the CDR3 DNA reads TGTGCCGCGACTAGTCATGTGTCGGATGAGCAGTTCTTC.